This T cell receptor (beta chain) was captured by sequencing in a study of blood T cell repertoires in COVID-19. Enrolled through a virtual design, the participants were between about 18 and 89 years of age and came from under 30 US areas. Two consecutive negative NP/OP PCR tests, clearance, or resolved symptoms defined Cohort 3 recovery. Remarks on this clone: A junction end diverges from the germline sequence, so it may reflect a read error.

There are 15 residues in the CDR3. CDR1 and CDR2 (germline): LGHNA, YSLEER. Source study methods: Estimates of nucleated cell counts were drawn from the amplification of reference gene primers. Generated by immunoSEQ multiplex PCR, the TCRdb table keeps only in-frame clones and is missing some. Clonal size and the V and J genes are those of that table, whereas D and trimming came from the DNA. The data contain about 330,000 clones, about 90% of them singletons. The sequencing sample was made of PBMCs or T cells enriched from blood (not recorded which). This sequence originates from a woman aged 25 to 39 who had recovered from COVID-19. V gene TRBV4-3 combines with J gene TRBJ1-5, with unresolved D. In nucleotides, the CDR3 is TGCGCCAGTAGCCAAGATCTAGGAGTCAATCAGCCCCAGCATTTT. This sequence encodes CASSQDLGVNQPQHF.